This passage covers 2 T cell receptor beta chains from one sample sequenced in a study of OX40 agonist ivuxolimab in advanced cancers. Clones were sequenced by immunoSEQ multiplex PCR, and TCRdb holds only the in-frame ones, with some missing. The table records 90,000 to 120,000 clones, 80% to 95% of them present only once. The sequenced sample was CD4+ or CD8+ T cells sorted from blood, obtained in a trial of the OX40 agonist ivuxolimab. The receptors derive from an adult with an advanced solid tumor such as melanoma, head and neck, liver or kidney cancer.

The chain employs TRBV9 and TRBJ2-7; TRBD2 agrees at 10 bases. The V segment lost 0 bases and the J segment 2 bases; nucleotides outside the gene matches: 2. The CDR3 loop spans 15 amino acids. Germline assignment: CDR1 SGDLS and CDR2 YYNGEE. This CDR3 reads CASSVGGLAAYEQYF. CDR3 sequence (DNA): TGTGCCAGCAGCGTAGGTGGACTAGCGGCCTACGAGCAGTACTTC. The full variable domain, its missing parts supplied by reference TRBV9 and TRBJ2-7, is DSGVTQTPKHLITATGQRVTLRCSPRSGDLSVYWYQQSLDQGLQFLIQYYNGEERAKGNILERFSAQQFPDLHSELNLSSLELGDSALYFCASSVGGLAAYEQYFGPGTRLTVT.

The chain carries TRBV19 and TRBJ1-2; D might be TRBD1 (5 bases). This CDR3 is 12 amino acids long. V was clipped by 10 bases and J by 0 bases, with 9 bases between them. CDR1 and CDR2 (germline): LNHDA, SQIVND (reference sequence). The CDR3 region is CATSDTNYGYTF. The CDR3, as DNA: TGTGCCACCTCGGACACTAACTATGGCTACACCTTC.